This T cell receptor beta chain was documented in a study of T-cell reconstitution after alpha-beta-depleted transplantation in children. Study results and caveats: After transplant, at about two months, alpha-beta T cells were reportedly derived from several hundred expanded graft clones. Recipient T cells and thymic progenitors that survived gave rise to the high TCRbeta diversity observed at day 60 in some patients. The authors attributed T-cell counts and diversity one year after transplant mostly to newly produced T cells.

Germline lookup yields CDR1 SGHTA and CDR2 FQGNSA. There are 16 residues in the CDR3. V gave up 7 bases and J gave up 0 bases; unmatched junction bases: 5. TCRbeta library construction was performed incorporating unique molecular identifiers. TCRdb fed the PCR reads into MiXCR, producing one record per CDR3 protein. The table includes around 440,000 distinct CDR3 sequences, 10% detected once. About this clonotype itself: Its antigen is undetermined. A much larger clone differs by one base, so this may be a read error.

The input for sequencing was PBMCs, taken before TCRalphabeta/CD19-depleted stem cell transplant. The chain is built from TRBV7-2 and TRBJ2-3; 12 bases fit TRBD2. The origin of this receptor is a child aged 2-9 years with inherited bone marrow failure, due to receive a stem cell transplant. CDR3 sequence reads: CASTRTSGTSTDTQYF. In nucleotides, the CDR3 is TGTGCCAGCACCCGGACTAGCGGGACGAGCACAGATACGCAGTATTTT. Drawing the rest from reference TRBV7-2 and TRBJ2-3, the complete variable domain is GAGVSQSPSNKVTEKGKDVELRCDPISGHTALYWYRQSLGQGLEFLIYFQGNSAPDKSGLPSDRFSAERTGGSVSTLTIQRTQQEDSAVYLCASTRTSGTSTDTQYFGPGTRLTVL.